This TCR beta chain was obtained from a study of blood T cell repertoires in COVID-19. Study information: Specimens from acute and convalescent COVID-19 originated in the United States, Italy and Spain. Sources were T cells, B-cell-depleted T cells, or PBMCs; the material itself was cDNA or gDNA.

With 4 bases removed from V and 6 bases from J, the gap between germline ends came to 15 bases. Germline V gives CDR1 SGHTA, CDR2 FQGNSA. The CDR3 has 14 amino acids. In the original workflow: Reference gene primers were amplified, and this amplification served to estimate nucleated cell counts. The method was immunoSEQ multiplex PCR; TCRdb's version includes in-frame clones alone and lacks a portion of them. The V and J calls and clone size were taken over from that table, and D and trimming were inferred from the DNA. In the table there are 110,000 or so clones, 80% to 90% of which are singletons. This clone was counted once.

The sequence was collected from a woman in her 50s with acute or convalescent COVID-19. The specimen was peripheral blood. The V and J genes are TRBV7-2 and TRBJ1-1; D ambiguous. CDR3: CASSSYRGYPEAFF. CDR3 DNA sequence: TGTGCCAGCAGCTCGTACCGAGGCTATCCTGAAGCTTTCTTT.